This T cell receptor beta chain was sequenced for a study of blood T cell repertoires in COVID-19. Study context: Some COVID-19 samples were acute and others convalescent; all came from the United States, Italy and Spain.

The trim removed 7 bases at V and 4 bases at J, leaving 12 bases unmatched. The V gene's germline CDR1 is SEHNR and CDR2 FQNEAQ (reference sequence). The CDR3 is 16 amino acids. In the original processing: Amplification of reference gene primers was used by the study to estimate nucleated cell counts. Assay: immunoSEQ multiplex PCR; the TCRdb copy retains only in-frame clones and omits some. The V and J calls and clone size were taken over from that table, and D and trimming were inferred from the DNA. Seen here are around 130,000 clones, around 86% observed once, and the top ten hold under 7%. The TCR originated in a human donor in a cohort sampled during active COVID-19. The specimen was peripheral blood. J is TRBJ2-3 and V is TRBV7-9; 9 nucleotides match TRBD2. The CDR3 reads CASTPKSGTSSDTQYF. As DNA, the CDR3 is TGTGCCAGCACCCCCAAGTCGGGGACTAGCTCAGATACGCAGTATTTT. The entire variable domain, with the rest obtained from reference TRBV7-9 and TRBJ2-3, is as follows: DTGVSQNPRHKITKRGQNVTFRCDPISEHNRLYWYRQTLGQGPEFLTYFQNEAQLEKSRLLSDRFSAERPKGSFSTLEIQRTEQGDSAMYLCASTPKSGTSSDTQYFGPGTRLTVL.